These 18 T cell receptor beta chains came from one sample sequenced in a study of T cell responses to AZD1222 COVID-19 vaccine. Only in-frame clones appear in the TCRdb table, and some are missing; sequencing was by immunoSEQ multiplex PCR. The data show some 40,000 clones, around 80% seen once. The sequencing here drew on peripheral blood, taken on day 0 of AZD1222 vaccination. All receptors derive from an adult in good health.

This clone has only one observation. This sequence joins TRBV9 and TRBJ2-2; D not certain. V was shortened by 1 base and J by 0 bases, with 7 bases between the two germline ends. This CDR3 is built from 15 residues. The V gene's germline CDR1 is SGDLS and CDR2 YYNGEE. The CDR3, as DNA: TGTGCCAGCAGCGTAAACAGCGCGAACACCGGGGAGCTGTTTTTT. Its translation: CASSVNSANTGELFF.

The V and J genes are TRBV6-5 and TRBJ1-2, with 8 bases fitting TRBD1. V shed 9 bases, J shed 4 bases, and the junction held 7 bases outside the gene matches. The CDR3 contains 13 residues. Germline lookup yields CDR1 MNHEY and CDR2 SVGAGI. The CDR3, as DNA: TGTGCCAGTTGGACAGGGCAATTCTATGGCTACACCTTC. This codes for CASWTGQFYGYTF.

The V and J genes are TRBV18 and TRBJ1-3; D gene ambiguous. Germline V gives CDR1 KGHSH, CDR2 LQKENI. The CDR3 length is 17 residues. Trimming left V 4 bases short and J 4 bases short, with 20 bases between. CDR3 nucleotide sequence: TGTGCCAGCTCACAAATTGGAGGTCAATCATCCGGAAACACCATATATTTT. It translates to CASSQIGGQSSGNTIYF.

The chain couples TRBV18 to TRBJ2-7, with D possibly called TRBD1 or TRBD2 (5 bases each). V gave up 3 bases and J gave up 4 bases, with 16 bases separating them. This CDR3 has 15 amino acids. Germline CDR1 and CDR2: KGHSH and LQKENI. Written as DNA, the CDR3 is TGTGCCAGCTCACCCCCTGGACACGGGAAATACGAGCAGTACTTC. It yields the protein CASSPPGHGKYEQYF. The full variable domain, with the rest looked up from reference TRBV18 and TRBJ2-7, is NAGVMQNPRHLVRRRGQEARLRCSPMKGHSHVYWYRQLPEEGLKFMVYLQKENIIDESGMPKERFSAEFPKEGPSILRIQQVVRGDSAAYFCASSPPGHGKYEQYFGPGTRLTVT.

The J gene is TRBJ2-5, the V gene TRBV2, with 9 bases aligning to TRBD1. Germline V lookup: CDR1 SNHLY, CDR2 FYNNEI. The CDR3 contains 17 residues. J was trimmed by 0 bases and V by 8 bases; bases with no gene match: 13. The CDR3 here is CASATQGARRYQETQYF. CDR3 sequence (DNA): TGTGCCAGCGCTACACAGGGGGCCCGTAGATACCAAGAGACCCAGTACTTC.

The rearrangement uses TRBV5-4 and TRBJ2-3; the match to TRBD1 covers 8 bases. The V gene's germline CDR1 is SGHNT and CDR2 YYREEE (reference sequence). Germline trimming cut 0 bases from V and 9 bases from J; bases unmatched to any gene: 6. CDR3 length: 14 residues. CDR3 coding DNA: TGTGCCAGCAGCTTGGGACAGGGGCTGGAAACGCAGTATTTT. This codes for CASSLGQGLETQYF.

This chain uses TRBV28 with TRBJ2-7; D not resolved. The V and J ends lost 7 bases and 2 bases respectively, with 9 bases between them. Per germline, CDR1 MDHEN and CDR2 SYDVKM. The CDR3 contains 12 residues. The CDR3 loop is CASNVNPYEQYF. CDR3 bases: TGTGCCAGCAACGTAAACCCCTACGAGCAGTACTTC.

This chain links TRBV9 with TRBJ1-4; tentative D call: TRBD1 (6 bases). Germline CDR1 and CDR2: SGDLS and YYNGEE. Trimming removed 3 bases at V and 7 bases at J, with 16 bases between. The CDR3 totals 15 residues. The CDR3 loop reads CASSAGGGIGEKLFF. DNA of the CDR3: TGTGCCAGCAGCGCGGGAGGGGGGATTGGTGAAAAACTGTTTTTT. Full variable domain (outside the CDR3, taken from reference TRBV9 and TRBJ1-4): DSGVTQTPKHLITATGQRVTLRCSPRSGDLSVYWYQQSLDQGLQFLIQYYNGEERAKGNILERFSAQQFPDLHSELNLSSLELGDSALYFCASSAGGGIGEKLFFGSGTQLSVL.

Details on this clone: At one of its ends the junction is not consistent with the germline gene, which may arise from a read error. J is TRBJ1-1 and V is TRBV28; no definite D call. The V gene's germline CDR1 is MDHEN and CDR2 SYDVKM. The CDR3 covers 13 residues. The CDR3 here is CVSSSPGYTEAFF. CDR3 in DNA: TGTGTCAGCAGTTCCCCGGGGTACACTGAAGCTTTCTTT.

The chain employs TRBV2 and TRBJ1-6, with 7 bases lining up with TRBD1. Germline V gene lookup returns CDR1 SNHLY and CDR2 FYNNEI. The V segment lost 3 bases and the J segment 7 bases; nucleotides outside the gene matches: 6. CDR3 length: 15 amino acids. CDR3 coding DNA: TGTGCCAGCAGTGAGTTGGGGGGACAGAATTCACCCCTCCACTTT. Protein: CASSELGGQNSPLHF.

The gene calls are TRBV19 and TRBJ2-5; D possibly uses TRBD1 or TRBD2 (5 bases each). The germline V and J ends were trimmed by 3 bases and 2 bases, with 13 bases remaining between them. CDR1 and CDR2 from the germline V gene are LNHDA and SQIVND (reference sequence). The length of the CDR3 is 15 residues. CDR3 nucleotides: TGTGCCAGTAGTATTGTGGGGACCTCTCAAGAGACCCAGTACTTC. It codes for CASSIVGTSQETQYF.

V and J are TRBV19 and TRBJ1-3; D possibly corresponds to TRBD1 (5 bases). The CDR3 loop spans 16 amino acids. CDR1 and CDR2 (germline): LNHDA, SQIVND (reference sequence). V lost 4 bases to trimming and J lost 0 bases, with 13 bases between them. CDR3 bases: TGTGCCAGTAGTAGCAGGGACGGCTACTCTGGAAACACCATATATTTT. This gives the protein CASSSRDGYSGNTIYF.

The V and J genes are TRBV5-1 and TRBJ2-1, with 12 positions matching TRBD2. The CDR3 extends over 15 amino acids. Germline CDR1 SGHRS, CDR2 YFSETQ. J gave up 6 bases and V 4 bases, and 5 bases lay outside the gene matches. CDR3 in amino acids: CASSQETSGGNEQFF. CDR3 coding DNA: TGCGCCAGCAGCCAAGAGACTAGCGGGGGCAATGAGCAGTTCTTC.

This clone turned up a few times. V and J are TRBV15 and TRBJ1-2; D gene uncertain. The CDR3 is 16 amino acids. V lost 3 bases, J lost 0 bases, and 14 bases lay in between. The germline gives CDR1 LNHNV, CDR2 YYDKDF (reference sequence). CDR3 in amino acids: CATSSNLPHTNYGYTF. CDR3 DNA sequence: TGTGCCACCAGCAGCAACCTCCCACATACTAACTATGGCTACACCTTC.

The J gene is TRBJ1-1, the V gene TRBV11-2; possibly TRBD1 for D (5 bases). V lost 0 bases to trimming and J lost 3 bases, with 14 bases between them. Germline CDR1 SGHAT, CDR2 FQNNGV. This CDR3 has 16 amino acids. CDR3 region: CASSLDPPGKDTEAFF. DNA for the CDR3: TGTGCCAGCAGCTTAGATCCTCCAGGGAAGGACACTGAAGCTTTCTTT.

V and J are TRBV5-1 and TRBJ1-2; no firm D call. The germline CDR1 and CDR2 sequences are SGHRS and YFSETQ. The CDR3 is made up of 11 amino acids. V was clipped by 0 bases and J by 8 bases, with 5 bases between them. The CDR3, as DNA: TGCGCCAGCAGCTTGGATCACGGCTACACCTTC. It specifies CASSLDHGYTF.

The CDR3 DNA sequence: TGCGCCAGCAGCTTGGGTCTGGGACAGGGCCTAGGCGGCTACACCTTC. Residues: CASSLGLGQGLGGYTF. J is TRBJ1-2 and V is TRBV5-1; 9 nucleotides line up with TRBD1. Germline V CDR1 and CDR2: SGHRS, YFSETQ. This CDR3 is 16 amino acids long. V lost 0 bases, J lost 8 bases, and 11 bases stayed unmatched. Looking up the rest from reference TRBV5-1 and TRBJ1-2 gives the full variable domain: KAGVTQTPRYLIKTRGQQVTLSCSPISGHRSVSWYQQTPGQGLQFLFEYFSETQRNKGNFPGRFSGRQFSNSRSEMNVSTLELGDSALYLCASSLGLGQGLGGYTFGSGTRLTVV.

The genes are TRBV5-1 and TRBJ1-1; D is ambiguous. Germline loops: CDR1 SGHRS, CDR2 YFSETQ. Trimming shortened V by 0 bases and J by 10 bases, and 16 bases separated the two germline ends. The CDR3 contains 14 residues. CDR3 region: CASSLEREIGGAFF. The CDR3 DNA follows: TGCGCCAGCAGCTTGGAGAGGGAGATCGGCGGAGCTTTCTTT.